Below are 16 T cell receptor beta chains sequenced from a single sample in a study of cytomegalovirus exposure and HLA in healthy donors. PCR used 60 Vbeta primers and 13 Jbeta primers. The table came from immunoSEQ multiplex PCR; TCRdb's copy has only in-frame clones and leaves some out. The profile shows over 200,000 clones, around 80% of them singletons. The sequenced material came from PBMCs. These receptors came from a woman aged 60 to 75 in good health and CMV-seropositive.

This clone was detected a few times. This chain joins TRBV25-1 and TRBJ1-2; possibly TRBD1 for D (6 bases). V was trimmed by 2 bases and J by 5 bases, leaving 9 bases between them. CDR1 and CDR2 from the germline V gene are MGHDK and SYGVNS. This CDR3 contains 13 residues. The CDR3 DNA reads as TGTGCCAGCAGTGAAACAGGGAGATATGGCTACACCTTC. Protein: CASSETGRYGYTF.

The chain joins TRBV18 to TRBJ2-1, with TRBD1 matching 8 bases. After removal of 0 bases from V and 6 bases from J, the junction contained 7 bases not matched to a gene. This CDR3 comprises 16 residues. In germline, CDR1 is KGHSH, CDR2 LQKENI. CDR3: CASSPPQGAAINEQFF. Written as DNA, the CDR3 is TGTGCCAGCTCACCACCCCAGGGGGCGGCAATCAATGAGCAGTTCTTC.

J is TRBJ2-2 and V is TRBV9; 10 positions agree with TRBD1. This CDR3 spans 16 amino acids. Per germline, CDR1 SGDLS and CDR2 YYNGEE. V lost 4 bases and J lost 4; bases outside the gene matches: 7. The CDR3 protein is CASSRRQGALTGELFF. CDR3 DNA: TGTGCCAGCAGCCGCAGACAGGGGGCTCTCACCGGGGAGCTGTTTTTT.

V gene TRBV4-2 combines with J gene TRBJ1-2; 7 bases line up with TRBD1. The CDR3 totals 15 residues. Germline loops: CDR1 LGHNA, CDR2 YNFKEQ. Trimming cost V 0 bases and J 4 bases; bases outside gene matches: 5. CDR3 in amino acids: CASSQDATGVYGYTF. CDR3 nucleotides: TGTGCCAGCAGCCAAGATGCTACAGGGGTCTATGGCTACACCTTC.

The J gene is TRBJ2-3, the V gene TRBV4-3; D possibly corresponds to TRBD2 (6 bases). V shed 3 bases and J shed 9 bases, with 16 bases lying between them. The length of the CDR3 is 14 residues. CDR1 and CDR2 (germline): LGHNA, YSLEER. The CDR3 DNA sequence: TGCGCCAGCAGCCACCCGGGGACTCCGGGGACGCAGTATTTT. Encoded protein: CASSHPGTPGTQYF.

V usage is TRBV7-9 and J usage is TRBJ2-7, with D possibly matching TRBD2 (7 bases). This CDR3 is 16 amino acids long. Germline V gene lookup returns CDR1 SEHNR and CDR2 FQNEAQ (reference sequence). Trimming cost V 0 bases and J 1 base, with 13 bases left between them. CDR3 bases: TGTGCCAGCAGCTTAGCAGGGGGGGTCTCGTCCTACGAGCAGTACTTC. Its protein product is CASSLAGGVSSYEQYF.

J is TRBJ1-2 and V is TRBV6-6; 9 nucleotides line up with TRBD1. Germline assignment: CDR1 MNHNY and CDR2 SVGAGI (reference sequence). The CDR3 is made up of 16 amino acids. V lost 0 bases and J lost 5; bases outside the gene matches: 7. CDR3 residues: CASSYSEQGAGYGYTF. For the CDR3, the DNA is TGTGCCAGCAGTTACTCGGAACAGGGGGCGGGGTATGGCTACACCTTC.

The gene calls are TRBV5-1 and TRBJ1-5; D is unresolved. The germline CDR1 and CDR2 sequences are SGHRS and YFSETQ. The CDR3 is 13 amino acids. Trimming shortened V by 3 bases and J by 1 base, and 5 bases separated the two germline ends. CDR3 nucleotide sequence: TGCGCCAGCAGCTCGGAGAGCAATCAGCCCCAGCATTTT. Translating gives CASSSESNQPQHF.

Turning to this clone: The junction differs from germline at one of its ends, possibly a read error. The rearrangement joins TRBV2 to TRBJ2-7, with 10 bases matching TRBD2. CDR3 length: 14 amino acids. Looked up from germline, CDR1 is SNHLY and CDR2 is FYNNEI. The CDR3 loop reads CASIEAGGNYEQYF. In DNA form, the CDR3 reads TGTGCCAGCATTGAAGCGGGAGGGAACTACGAGCAGTACTTC.

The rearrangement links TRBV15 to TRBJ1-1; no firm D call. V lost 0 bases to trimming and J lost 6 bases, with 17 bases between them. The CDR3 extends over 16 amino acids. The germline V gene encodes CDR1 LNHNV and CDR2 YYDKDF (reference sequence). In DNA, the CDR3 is TGTGCCACCAGCAGAGATCTCGGCAGGTCACGATCTGAAGCTTTCTTT. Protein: CATSRDLGRSRSEAFF.

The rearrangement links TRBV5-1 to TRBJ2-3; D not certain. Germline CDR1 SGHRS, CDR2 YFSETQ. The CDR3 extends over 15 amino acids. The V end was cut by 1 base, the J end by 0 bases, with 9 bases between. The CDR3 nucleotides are TGCGCCAGCAGCTTGACATCCTCTAGCACAGATACGCAGTATTTT. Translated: CASSLTSSSTDTQYF.

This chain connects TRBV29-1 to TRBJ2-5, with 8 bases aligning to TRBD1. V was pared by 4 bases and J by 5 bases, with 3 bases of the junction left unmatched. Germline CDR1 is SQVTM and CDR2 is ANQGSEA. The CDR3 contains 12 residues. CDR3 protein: CSVVQGVETQYF. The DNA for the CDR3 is TGCAGCGTTGTACAGGGGGTGGAGACCCAGTACTTC.

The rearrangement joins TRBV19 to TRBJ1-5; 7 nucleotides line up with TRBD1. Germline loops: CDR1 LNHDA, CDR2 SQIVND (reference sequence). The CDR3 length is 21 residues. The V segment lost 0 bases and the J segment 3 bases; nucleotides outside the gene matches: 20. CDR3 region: CASSIEHPSDRASDFNQPQHF. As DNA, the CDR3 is TGTGCCAGTAGTATAGAACACCCCTCAGACAGGGCTTCAGATTTCAATCAGCCCCAGCATTTT.

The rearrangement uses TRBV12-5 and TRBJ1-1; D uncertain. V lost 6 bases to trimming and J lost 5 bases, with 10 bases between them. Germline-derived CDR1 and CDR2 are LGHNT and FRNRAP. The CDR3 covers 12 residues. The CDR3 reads CASGEVGTEAFF. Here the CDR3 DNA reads TGTGCTAGTGGAGAGGTTGGGACTGAAGCTTTCTTT.

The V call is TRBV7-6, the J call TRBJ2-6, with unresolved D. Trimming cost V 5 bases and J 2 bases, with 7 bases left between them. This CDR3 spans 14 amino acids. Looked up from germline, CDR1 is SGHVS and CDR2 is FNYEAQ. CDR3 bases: TGTGCCAGCAGCCCCTCCCCTGGGGCCAACGTCCTGACTTTC. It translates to CASSPSPGANVLTF.

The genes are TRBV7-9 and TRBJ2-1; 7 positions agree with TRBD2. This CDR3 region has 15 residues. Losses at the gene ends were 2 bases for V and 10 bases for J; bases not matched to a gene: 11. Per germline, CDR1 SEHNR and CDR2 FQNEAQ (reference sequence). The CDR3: CASSLLTGGRHEQFF. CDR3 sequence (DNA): TGTGCCAGCAGCTTATTGACGGGAGGTCGACACGAGCAGTTCTTC.